Listed below are T cell receptor beta chains from one sample, sequenced in a study. TCRdb analysed the 5' RACE reads with MiXCR anew, one entry per CDR3 protein. The sample consists of a few thousand distinct CDR3 sequences, 5.5% to 8.5% of them appearing once. Input material: total memory T cells from blood PBMCs. The origin of the receptors is a female donor with HIV. Both conserved end residues are part of each CDR3. Each record gives: V gene, clone size, D gene, J gene, CDR3 protein, CDR3 DNA. A D gene is named only where the DNA matches it firmly. Size is stated for part of the rows, as once, few or many counts, or as a class when the clone is expanded.

>TRBV27|medium-sized|NA|TRBJ2-5
CASSLLGERETQYF
TGTGCCAGCAGTTTATTGGGGGAGCGAGAGACCCAGTACTTC
>TRBV19|NA|NA|TRBJ1-5
CASSIQGGQPQHF
TGTGCCAGTAGTATACAGGGAGGTCAGCCCCAGCATTTT
>TRBV11-2|NA|TRBD1|TRBJ1-4
CASSLRGQSEKLFF
TGTGCCAGCAGCTTGAGGGGACAGAGTGAAAAACTGTTTTTT
>TRBV7-2|large|NA|TRBJ1-1
CASSNPGAGNTEAFF
TGTGCCAGCAGCAACCCAGGGGCAGGGAACACTGAAGCTTTCTTT
>TRBV4-3|large|TRBD1|TRBJ1-6
CASSQDRDDSPLHF
TGCGCCAGCAGCCAGGACAGGGACGATTCACCCCTCCACTTT
>TRBV20-1|NA|TRBD1|TRBJ2-1
CSARVLTGAQYNEQFF
TGCAGTGCTAGAGTCTTAACAGGGGCCCAATACAATGAGCAGTTCTTC
>TRBV13|NA|NA|TRBJ2-2
CASSPTRNTGELFF
TGTGCCAGCAGCCCGACAAGAAACACCGGGGAGCTGTTTTTT
>TRBV29-1|medium-sized|TRBD1|TRBJ1-2
CSAGTDFNYGYTF
TGCAGCGCTGGGACAGACTTTAACTATGGCTACACCTTC
>TRBV3-1|medium-sized|NA|TRBJ1-2
CASSQDLTGSRNYGYTF
TGTGCCAGCAGCCAAGATCTTACGGGTTCGAGGAACTATGGCTACACCTTC
>TRBV6-1|medium-sized|NA|TRBJ1-5
CASSLYRNQPQHF
TGTGCCAGCAGCCTATACCGGAATCAGCCCCAGCATTTT
>TRBV20-1|medium-sized|NA|TRBJ2-3
CSAREPVTDTQYF
TGCAGTGCTAGAGAACCCGTCACAGATACGCAGTATTTT
>TRBV5-5|medium-sized|NA|TRBJ1-5
CASSLMTDNQPQHF
TGTGCCAGCAGCTTGATGACAGACAATCAGCCCCAGCATTTT
>TRBV9|NA|TRBD1|TRBJ1-6
CASSVGTGGTSPLHF
TGTGCCAGCAGCGTAGGCACAGGGGGCACTTCACCCCTCCACTTT
>TRBV5-1|NA|NA|TRBJ1-1
CASSYTGYTEAFF
TGCGCCAGCAGCTACACAGGGTACACTGAAGCTTTCTTT
>TRBV29-1|medium-sized|TRBD1|TRBJ1-1
CSALVATTGGAFF
TGCAGCGCCCTTGTGGCCACGACAGGGGGAGCTTTCTTT
>TRBV11-3|medium-sized|NA|TRBJ2-3
CASSPPRGDTQYF
TGTGCCAGCAGCCCCCCCCGGGGAGATACGCAGTATTTT
>TRBV28|medium-sized|NA|TRBJ1-1
CASFSGPRTEAFF
TGTGCCAGTTTTTCAGGCCCGAGGACTGAAGCTTTCTTT
>TRBV7-8|medium-sized|TRBD1|TRBJ1-5
CASSLATGGNQPQHF
TGTGCCAGCAGCTTAGCTACAGGGGGCAATCAGCCCCAGCATTTT
>TRBV30|NA|NA|TRBJ2-5
CAWSPGRRMGAQYF
TGTGCCTGGAGTCCAGGACGGCGGATGGGGGCCCAGTACTTC
>TRBV10-3|medium-sized|TRBD1|TRBJ2-1
CAIRGQGAWNEQFF
TGTGCCATCAGAGGACAGGGGGCGTGGAATGAGCAGTTCTTC
>TRBV7-9|medium-sized|NA|TRBJ1-1
CASSLSVNTEAFF
TGTGCCAGCAGCTTATCTGTGAACACTGAAGCTTTCTTT
>TRBV7-8|NA|TRBD1|TRBJ1-2
CASSLDRRQGYGYTF
TGTGCCAGCAGCTTAGACAGAAGACAGGGCTATGGCTACACCTTC
>TRBV4-3|medium-sized|NA|TRBJ1-2
CASSQAGISYYGYTF
TGCGCCAGCAGCCAAGCAGGGATTTCCTACTATGGCTACACCTTC
>TRBV5-6|medium-sized|NA|TRBJ1-2
CASIQGGGNYGYTF
TGTGCCAGCATCCAGGGAGGCGGAAACTATGGCTACACCTTC
>TRBV7-6|NA|TRBD1|TRBJ2-3
CASSSQDRGTDTQYF
TGTGCCAGCAGCTCACAGGACAGGGGTACAGATACGCAGTATTTT
>TRBV11-3|large|NA|TRBJ1-3
CASSPVGAKGNTIYF
TGTGCCAGCAGTCCCGTGGGGGCTAAAGGAAACACCATATATTTT
>TRBV10-3|few|NA|TRBJ1-1
CAIGSGMNTEAFF
TGTGCCATCGGGTCAGGGATGAACACTGAAGCTTTCTTT
>TRBV30|medium-sized|NA|TRBJ1-5
CAWMNQPQHF
TGTGCCTGGATGAATCAGCCCCAGCATTTT
>TRBV4-3|medium-sized|TRBD2|TRBJ2-1
CASSQDLSRGAQQFF
TGCGCCAGCAGCCAAGATCTATCGCGGGGGGCACAGCAGTTCTTC
>TRBV7-6|medium-sized|TRBD1|TRBJ1-1
CASSPGQGVRDTEAFF
TGTGCCAGCAGCCCGGGACAGGGGGTACGCGACACTGAAGCTTTCTTT
>TRBV12-3/TRBV12-4|NA|NA|TRBJ1-1
CASSGLGEAFF
TGTGCCAGCAGTGGGCTGGGGGAAGCTTTCTTT
>TRBV19|medium-sized|NA|TRBJ1-2
CASSISQGYTF
TGTGCCAGTAGTATATCCCAAGGCTACACCTTC
>TRBV15|few|NA|TRBJ1-1
CATSRDRGREAFF
TGTGCCACCAGCAGAGATCGTGGCAGGGAAGCTTTCTTT
>TRBV14|medium-sized|NA|TRBJ1-2
CASSQESGVSSSRFYGYTF
TGTGCCAGCAGCCAAGAATCGGGTGTTTCTTCTTCAAGATTCTATGGCTACACCTTC
>TRBV7-2|NA|NA|TRBJ1-1
CASNPGGGRTEAFF
TGTGCCAGCAACCCCGGGGGAGGGAGGACTGAAGCTTTCTTT
>TRBV30|medium-sized|NA|TRBJ1-1
CAWSAIGGSSGAFF
TGTGCCTGGAGTGCCATCGGAGGTTCGAGTGGGGCTTTCTTT
>TRBV23-1|medium-sized|NA|TRBJ2-4
CASSQSKPRANCFGAKNIQYF
TGCGCCAGCAGTCAGTCAAAACCCCGGGCCAACTGTTTCGGGGCCAAAAACATTCAGTACTTC